The entry below gives a single T cell receptor (beta chain) sequence along with its context. The length of the CDR3 is 11 residues. In germline, CDR1 is SQVTM, CDR2 ANQGSEA. Trimming took 8 bases from V and 5 from J, leaving 12 bases between them. When sampled, the donors appeared nominally healthy, though they likely had unrecorded immune exposures. This entry is derived from a study of cytomegalovirus exposure and HLA in healthy donors. Primers included in the PCR were 60 Vbeta and 13 Jbeta primers. Libraries were prepared by immunoSEQ multiplex PCR; TCRdb keeps only in-frame clonotypes and omits some of them. Of approximately 140,000 clones in the sample, roughly 79% were seen once.

The sequence derives from a man in his late teens or twenties in good health and CMV-seronegative. Sequencing input: PBMCs. This sequence joins TRBV29-1 and TRBJ2-5; D may be TRBD1 (5 bases). CDR3 sequence reads: CSLFKGETQYF. The CDR3 DNA reads as TGCAGCTTATTTAAGGGGGAGACCCAGTACTTC.